The present entry profiles one T cell receptor (beta chain) with its context. CDR1 is MDHEN, CDR2 SYDVKM, per germline. The CDR3 length is 15 residues. V was pared by 2 bases and J by 7 bases, with 17 bases between. The assay ran at deep level. Method: immunoSEQ multiplex PCR; TCRdb's copy keeps in-frame clones and lacks some. The repertoire holds some 980,000 clones, with approximately 80% as singletons. The data derive from a study of shared clonotypes between healthy human individuals. Study at large: The cohort comprised two women and a few men. Their ages spanned 18 to 49 years. Three plates were used per donor for CD4 naive, three for CD4 memory, two for CD8 naive and one for CD8 memory.

Sequencing was done on a sample of memory CD4+ T cells sorted from blood. Regarding subset: CD45RA-negative fraction. V gene TRBV28 combines with J gene TRBJ2-5; D is possibly TRBD1 (6 bases). The TCR comes from a man aged 18 to 29 in good health. CDR3 bases: TGTGCCAGCAGTTTAAGCGGACAGTATTCGGGGACCCAGTACTTC. This encodes CASSLSGQYSGTQYF.